A selection of T cell receptor beta chains follows, all from one sample in a study of blood T cell repertoires in COVID-19. Generated by immunoSEQ multiplex PCR, the TCRdb table keeps only in-frame clones and is missing some. The sample holds roughly 240,000 clones; more than 75% are singletons and the top ten take around 6%. The sample taken for sequencing was peripheral blood. The source is a woman of 80 years or more with COVID-19, enrolled during active disease. Each CDR3 is given with its conserved first and last residue. Fields, in order: clone size, V gene, J gene, D gene, CDR3 protein, CDR3 DNA. The D gene is left open where the match is weak. Clone size, where shown, is once, few, many, or a class for clones that have expanded.

size: .; V: TRBV5-6; J: TRBJ1-6; D: .; CDR3: CASSLGQDWRSPLHF; DNA: TGTGCCAGCAGCTTGGGACAGGATTGGCGTTCACCCCTCCACTTT
size: .; V: TRBV20-1; J: TRBJ1-1; D: .; CDR3: CSASQGTSFEAFF; DNA: TGCAGTGCTAGTCAGGGCACCAGTTTTGAAGCTTTCTTT
size: .; V: TRBV5-1; J: TRBJ1-3; D: .; CDR3: CASSLVGDTIYF; DNA: TGCGCCAGCAGCTTGGTCGGGGACACCATATATTTT
size: .; V: TRBV21-1; J: TRBJ2-4; D: .; CDR3: CASITGTGRCIQYF; DNA: TGTGCCAGCATTACCGGGACAGGAAGGTGCATTCAGTACTTC
size: .; V: TRBV14; J: TRBJ2-3; D: .; CDR3: CASSQQPSAGPLGGTDTQYF; DNA: TGTGCCAGCAGCCAACAACCGTCGGCGGGGCCCTTAGGGGGCACAGATACGCAGTATTTT
size: few; V: TRBV2; J: TRBJ1-1; D: .; CDR3: CASSVIASTFF; DNA: TGTGCCAGCAGTGTCATTGCGAGTACTTTCTTT
size: .; V: TRBV4-2; J: TRBJ2-5; D: .; CDR3: CASSQEGGRETQYF; DNA: TGTGCCAGCAGCCAAGAGGGGGGTCGGGAGACCCAGTACTTC
size: .; V: TRBV7-9; J: TRBJ2-1; D: .; CDR3: CASSLDLANEQFF; DNA: TGTGCCAGCAGCTTAGATCTGGCCAATGAGCAGTTCTTC
size: .; V: TRBV3-1/TRBV3-2; J: TRBJ2-3; D: .; CDR3: CASWGLHTDTQYF; DNA: TGTGCCAGCTGGGGACTCCACACAGATACGCAGTATTTT
size: .; V: TRBV5-8; J: TRBJ1-1; D: .; CDR3: CASSRAPGNTEAFF; DNA: TGTGCCAGCAGCAGGGCCCCGGGAAACACTGAAGCTTTCTTT
size: .; V: TRBV7-2; J: TRBJ2-7; D: .; CDR3: CASSSAYEQYF; DNA: TGTGCCAGCAGCTCCGCCTACGAGCAGTACTTC
size: .; V: TRBV11-2; J: TRBJ1-2; D: TRBD1; CDR3: CASSLGTVYGYTF; DNA: TGTGCCAGCAGCCTCGGGACAGTCTATGGCTACACCTTC
size: .; V: TRBV18; J: TRBJ1-5; D: TRBD1; CDR3: CASSWARQGEYSNQPQHF; DNA: TGTGCCAGCTCGTGGGCTCGACAGGGAGAATATAGCAATCAGCCCCAGCATTTT
size: .; V: TRBV6-4; J: TRBJ2-3; D: .; CDR3: CASSEQGWTDTQYF; DNA: TGTGCCAGCAGTGAGCAGGGATGGACAGATACGCAGTATTTT
size: .; V: TRBV9; J: TRBJ1-4; D: TRBD1; CDR3: CASSQANRGRNEKLFF; DNA: TGTGCCAGCAGCCAGGCAAACAGGGGGCGTAATGAAAAACTGTTTTTT
size: .; V: TRBV20-1; J: TRBJ1-2; D: .; CDR3: CSASRQNYGYTF; DNA: TGCAGTGCTAGTAGACAGAACTATGGCTACACCTTC
size: .; V: TRBV7-9; J: TRBJ1-1; D: TRBD1; CDR3: CASSPRQGENTEAFF; DNA: TGTGCCAGCAGCCCCCGACAGGGAGAGAACACTGAAGCTTTCTTT
size: .; V: TRBV6-5; J: TRBJ2-3; D: TRBD2; CDR3: CASNPAGGHRDTQYF; DNA: TGTGCCAGCAACCCAGCGGGGGGGCATAGAGATACGCAGTATTTT
size: .; V: TRBV5-1; J: TRBJ1-1; D: .; CDR3: CASSLFGLGTEAFF; DNA: TGCGCCAGCAGCTTGTTTGGGCTGGGTACTGAAGCTTTCTTT
size: .; V: TRBV6-5; J: TRBJ2-3; D: TRBD2; CDR3: CASTRGGTDTQYF; DNA: TGTGCCAGCACCCGGGGGGGCACAGATACGCAGTATTTT
size: .; V: TRBV24-1; J: TRBJ1-1; D: .; CDR3: CATSLGGGLNTEAFF; DNA: TGTGCCACCAGTCTCGGCGGGGGGTTGAACACTGAAGCTTTCTTT
size: .; V: TRBV6-1; J: TRBJ1-3; D: .; CDR3: CASSEFTRGNTIYF; DNA: TGTGCCAGCAGTGAATTCACCAGAGGAAACACCATATATTTT
size: .; V: TRBV5-4; J: TRBJ1-3; D: .; CDR3: CASSLDGGISGNTIYF; DNA: TGTGCCAGCAGCTTGGATGGGGGGATCTCTGGAAACACCATATATTTT
size: .; V: TRBV28; J: TRBJ1-5; D: .; CDR3: CASSEWNQPQHF; DNA: TGTGCCAGCAGCGAGTGGAATCAGCCCCAGCATTTT
size: .; V: TRBV21-1; J: TRBJ1-3; D: .; CDR3: CASIDRGTGNTIYF; DNA: TGTGCCAGCATAGACAGGGGTACTGGAAACACCATATATTTT
size: .; V: TRBV28; J: TRBJ1-1; D: .; CDR3: CASSLSNTEAFF; DNA: TGTGCCAGCAGTCTCTCGAACACTGAAGCTTTCTTT
size: .; V: TRBV7-2; J: TRBJ1-1; D: .; CDR3: CASSLKGVCGNTEAFF; DNA: TGTGCCAGCAGCCTCAAGGGGGTGTGTGGGAACACTGAAGCTTTCTTT
size: .; V: TRBV2; J: TRBJ2-3; D: TRBD1; CDR3: CASRQQGMSTDTQYF; DNA: TGTGCCAGCAGGCAACAGGGGATGAGCACAGATACGCAGTATTTT
size: .; V: TRBV12-3/TRBV12-4; J: TRBJ1-1; D: .; CDR3: CASSLYNTEAFF; DNA: TGTGCCAGCAGCCTATATAACACTGAAGCTTTCTTT
size: .; V: TRBV3-1/TRBV3-2; J: TRBJ1-1; D: .; CDR3: CASSQEGGSTEAFF; DNA: TGTGCCAGCAGCCAAGAAGGGGGTAGCACTGAAGCTTTCTTT
size: .; V: TRBV19; J: TRBJ2-2; D: .; CDR3: CASTAGLIGILTGELFF; DNA: TGTGCCAGTACCGCGGGTTTGATAGGGATCCTGACCGGGGAGCTGTTTTTT
size: .; V: TRBV29-1; J: TRBJ2-3; D: TRBD1; CDR3: CSVVTGSTDTQYF; DNA: TGCAGCGTAGTGACAGGGAGCACAGATACGCAGTATTTT
size: .; V: TRBV2; J: TRBJ2-2; D: .; CDR3: CASRGNRNTGELFF; DNA: TGTGCCAGCAGAGGTAACAGGAACACCGGGGAGCTGTTTTTT
size: .; V: TRBV4-2; J: TRBJ2-2; D: TRBD2; CDR3: CASSQTSGGGTRELFF; DNA: TGTGCCAGCAGCCAAACTAGCGGGGGGGGAACCCGGGAGCTGTTTTTT
size: .; V: TRBV20-1; J: TRBJ2-2; D: .; CDR3: CSASGRTGELFF; DNA: TGCAGTGCTAGTGGTCGCACCGGGGAGCTGTTTTTT